Listed below are T cell receptor beta chains from one sample, sequenced in a study of blood T cell repertoires in COVID-19. Clones were read by immunoSEQ multiplex PCR, and TCRdb kept only the in-frame ones, dropping some. The sample records fewer than 300,000 clones, about 87% being singletons. Input material: peripheral blood. These receptors originate from a woman between 50 and 59 years old with acute or convalescent COVID-19. Each CDR3 is given with its conserved first and last residue. The D gene is left open where the match is weak. Rows give clone size only sometimes, using once, few, many, or a class for an expanded clone.

j_call | d_call | clone_size | v_call | cdr3_nt | cdr3_aa
TRBJ2-3 | TRBD1 | once | TRBV24-1 | TGTGCCACCAGTGATTTTACCGGGACAGGGGGAACAGATACGCAGTATTTT | CATSDFTGTGGTDTQYF
TRBJ2-7 | TRBD2 | . | TRBV4-1 | TGCGCCAGCAGCCAAGTAAGCCTAGCGGGAGCCCACGAGCAGTACTTC | CASSQVSLAGAHEQYF
TRBJ2-2 | . | few | TRBV7-9 | TGTGCCAGCAGAGACTATCCGCGCGCGAACACCGGGGAGCTGTTTTTT | CASRDYPRANTGELFF
TRBJ2-5 | . | . | TRBV27 | TGTGCCAGCAGTCCCGTACAGGGCCGAGAGACCCAGTACTTC | CASSPVQGRETQYF
TRBJ1-1 | . | . | TRBV7-9 | TGTGCCAGCACCGTAAGAGCCCTGAACACTGAAGCTTTCTTT | CASTVRALNTEAFF
TRBJ1-2 | . | . | TRBV6-5 | TGTGCCAGCAGTTACTCGATAGTGTTCCACTATGGCTACACCTTC | CASSYSIVFHYGYTF
TRBJ1-4 | TRBD1 | once | TRBV2 | TGTGCCAGCAGGAGGACAGGGGGACGTGAAAAACTGTTTTTT | CASRRTGGREKLFF
TRBJ1-2 | TRBD1 | . | TRBV28 | TGTGCCAGCAGTCGCCTACAGGGGGGTGGCTACACCTTC | CASSRLQGGGYTF
TRBJ2-7 | . | . | TRBV9 | TGTGCCAGCAGCGTAGCTACGGGGGAGACCGAGCAGTACTTC | CASSVATGETEQYF
TRBJ2-1 | TRBD2 | . | TRBV27 | TGTGCCAGCAGTTTAGGGTCTGGTAGCGGGACCCTGAACAATGAGCAGTTCTTC | CASSLGSGSGTLNNEQFF
TRBJ2-1 | TRBD2 | . | TRBV23-1 | TGCGCCAGCAGACCCTTAGCGGGAGCGATTGGAAACAATGAGCAGTTCTTC | CASRPLAGAIGNNEQFF
TRBJ1-1 | TRBD1 | . | TRBV5-1 | TGCGCCAGCAGTTGGGACAGGGGGAACACTGAAGCTTTCTTT | CASSWDRGNTEAFF
TRBJ1-1 | . | . | TRBV7-9 | TGTGCCAGCAGCTCGTCCGGGACACCGAACACTGAAGCTTTCTTT | CASSSSGTPNTEAFF
TRBJ1-5 | TRBD1 | once | TRBV9 | TGTGCCAGCAGTCCACAGGGGGTTAGCAATCAGCCCCAGCATTTT | CASSPQGVSNQPQHF
TRBJ2-2 | TRBD2 | . | TRBV3-1/TRBV3-2 | TGTGCCAGCAGCCAGGGTCCCCGGGAGGCCGTGAACACCGGGGAGCTGTTTTTT | CASSQGPREAVNTGELFF
TRBJ1-2 | TRBD1 | . | TRBV27 | TGTGCCAGCAGTCGGACAGGGAACTATGGCTACACCTTC | CASSRTGNYGYTF
TRBJ2-5 | TRBD1 | . | TRBV28 | TGTGCCAGCAGCCGACCGGGACAGGGGGCGCGAGAGACCCAGTACTTC | CASSRPGQGARETQYF
TRBJ1-6 | TRBD1 | . | TRBV3-1/TRBV3-2 | TGTGCCAGCAGCCTGACGAACAGGGGGGCACCCCTCCACTTT | CASSLTNRGAPLHF
TRBJ1-4 | TRBD1 | . | TRBV28 | TGTGCCAGCAGGACGACAGGGTGGTTAGAGACTAATGAAAAACTGTTTTTT | CASRTTGWLETNEKLFF
TRBJ2-5 | . | once | TRBV6-1 | TGTGCCAGCAGTGAAGCGCGCGGACTGGACCAAGAGACCCAGTACTTC | CASSEARGLDQETQYF
TRBJ1-4 | . | . | TRBV11-2 | TGTGCCAGCAGCCTCGGGGAAAAACTGTTTTTT | CASSLGEKLFF
TRBJ2-7 | . | . | TRBV10-3 | TGTGCCTTGGGAAAGGTAGCGTCCTACGAGCAGTACTTC | CALGKVASYEQYF
TRBJ1-4 | . | . | TRBV9 | TGTGCCAGCAGCGTAGGAGGGCCGGGTGAAAAACTGTTTTTT | CASSVGGPGEKLFF
TRBJ1-4 | TRBD1 | few | TRBV2 | TGTGCCAGCAGCGGAGACAGGGGGCAAGAAAAACTGTTTTTT | CASSGDRGQEKLFF
TRBJ2-3 | TRBD1 | few | TRBV27 | TGTGCCAGCATAGACAGGGCCACAGATACGCAGTATTTT | CASIDRATDTQYF
TRBJ2-2 | TRBD1 | . | TRBV7-8 | TGTGCCAGCAGCTTAAGGGACAGGGCGAACACCGGGGAGCTGTTTTTT | CASSLRDRANTGELFF
TRBJ2-2 | . | . | TRBV3-1/TRBV3-2 | TGTGCCAGCAGCCTCCACGGTGTCACCGGGGAGCTGTTTTTT | CASSLHGVTGELFF
TRBJ1-5 | . | few | TRBV4-1 | TGCGCCAGCAGCCATGGGGGGACCCAGCCCCAGCATTTT | CASSHGGTQPQHF
TRBJ1-4 | . | . | TRBV28 | TGTGGCTCGTGGGAGGCGAGGGGTGAAAAACTGTTTTTT | CGSWEARGEKLFF
TRBJ2-2 | TRBD1 | . | TRBV10-3 | TGTGCCATCGCGGGACAGGCTTTCACCGGGGAGCTGTTTTTT | CAIAGQAFTGELFF
TRBJ1-4 | . | . | TRBV18 | TGTGCCAGCTCACGAAGTATGACAGAAATTAATGAAAAACTGTTTTTT | CASSRSMTEINEKLFF
TRBJ1-1 | . | . | TRBV28 | TGTGCCAGCAGTTTATCCCAGGACAGTAGGACTGAAGCTTTCTTT | CASSLSQDSRTEAFF
TRBJ1-1 | . | . | TRBV30 | TGTGCCTGGAGTACAGAACTTTATTACACTGAAGCTTTCTTT | CAWSTELYYTEAFF
TRBJ1-2 | . | . | TRBV2 | TGTGCCAGCAGTGAAGGTCAGGAGGGGTATGGCTACACCTTC | CASSEGQEGYGYTF
TRBJ2-3 | . | . | TRBV3-1/TRBV3-2 | TGTGCCAGTGGGGGGATAAGCACAGATACGCAGTATTTT | CASGGISTDTQYF
TRBJ1-2 | TRBD1 | few | TRBV27 | TGTGCCAGCAGTTCCAGTCGACAGGGATACGGCTACACCTTC | CASSSSRQGYGYTF
TRBJ1-1 | TRBD1 | . | TRBV9 | TGTGCCAGCAGCCCCCGACAGGGTAACACTGAAGCTTTCTTT | CASSPRQGNTEAFF
TRBJ2-7 | . | . | TRBV5-3 | TGTGCCAGAAGCTACGGGGAGCGGGAGCAGTACTTC | CARSYGEREQYF
TRBJ1-5 | TRBD1 | . | TRBV28 | TGTGCCAGCAGCCCTTCGACAGGGGGACAGTTCAATCAGCCCCAGCATTTT | CASSPSTGGQFNQPQHF
TRBJ2-1 | TRBD2 | . | TRBV7-2 | TGTGCCAGCAGCACGCGGACTAGTCCTTTCTCCTACAATGAGCAGTTCTTC | CASSTRTSPFSYNEQFF
TRBJ2-7 | . | . | TRBV19 | TGTGCCACCACCGTTTCGGAGGGGGCAGCCCACGAGCAGTACTTC | CATTVSEGAAHEQYF
TRBJ2-7 | TRBD2 | . | TRBV6-5 | TGTGCCAGCAGGAGACTAGCGGGAGTCTACGAGCAGTACTTC | CASRRLAGVYEQYF